This T cell receptor beta chain was found in a study of T-cell memory formation after mild COVID-19. Study as a whole: In these data, TCR clusters were largely donor specific.

Overall study findings and caveats: Whether second-wave clones peaking at day 37 were SARS-CoV-2 specific went unconfirmed. Later expanders leaned CD4+, whereas day 15 to 85 contracting clones were balanced CD4/CD8. That cross-reactive memory joined was suggested by some responding clones appearing in pre-infection memory.

The length of the CDR3 is 14 residues. In germline, CDR1 is SGHTS, CDR2 YDEGEE. V dropped 4 bases and J dropped 4 bases, with 11 bases sitting between them. Concerning this clonotype: Its antigen is as yet unknown.

TCRdb re-called the 5' RACE reads through MiXCR, storing one row per CDR3 protein. Among approximately 350,000 distinct CDR3 sequences listed, 13% to 15% were seen once. The rearrangement links TRBV5-8 to TRBJ2-2; either TRBD1 or TRBD2 may fit D (6 bases each). Sample: PBMCs or a T cell subset sorted from them (not recorded which). The receptor was isolated from a man in his late teens or twenties who had mild COVID-19 (a few samples of this study predate the infection). Cell type and time point are not known. CDR3 amino acids: CASSRGLGTGELFF. CDR3 DNA sequence: TGTGCCAGCAGCCGGGGGCTGGGCACCGGGGAGCTGTTTTTT.